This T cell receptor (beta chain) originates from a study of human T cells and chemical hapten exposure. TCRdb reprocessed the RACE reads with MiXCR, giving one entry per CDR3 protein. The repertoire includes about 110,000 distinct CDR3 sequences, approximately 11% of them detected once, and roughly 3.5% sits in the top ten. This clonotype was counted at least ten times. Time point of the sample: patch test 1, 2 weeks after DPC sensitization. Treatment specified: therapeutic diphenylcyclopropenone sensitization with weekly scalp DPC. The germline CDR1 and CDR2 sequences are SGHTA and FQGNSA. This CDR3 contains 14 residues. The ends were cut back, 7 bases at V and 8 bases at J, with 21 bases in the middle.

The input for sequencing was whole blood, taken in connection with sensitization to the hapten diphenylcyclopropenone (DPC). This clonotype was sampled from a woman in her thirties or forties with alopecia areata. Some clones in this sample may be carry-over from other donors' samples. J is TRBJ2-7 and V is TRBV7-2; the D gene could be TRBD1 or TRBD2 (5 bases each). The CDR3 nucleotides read TGTGCCAGCACCCTGGGGGAGCGCCCCTCGAAGCAGTACTTC. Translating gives CASTLGERPSKQYF.